These T cell receptor beta chains were read from a single sample in a study of CD8 T cells in ankylosing spondylitis. TCRdb redid the calling of the 5' RACE reads with MiXCR, one entry per CDR3 protein. The data show about 700,000 distinct CDR3 sequences, 19% seen once. The sample was blood, either unsorted or a sorted T cell fraction (not recorded which). The receptors stem from a male donor with ankylosing spondylitis. Both conserved end residues are part of each CDR3. A D gene is named only where the DNA matches it firmly. Rows may omit the clone size; those that give it use once, few, many or a size class.

CDR3 protein: CASSRGVAGYNEQFF
CDR3 DNA: TGTGCCAGCAGCCGCGGGGTAGCGGGATACAATGAGCAGTTCTTC
clone size: NA
D gene: TRBD2
V gene: TRBV14
J gene: TRBJ2-1
CDR3 length: 15

CDR3 protein: CASSPQRSIDEQFF
CDR3 DNA: TGCGCCAGCAGCCCCCAGCGGTCCATTGATGAGCAGTTCTTC
clone size: NA
D gene: NA
V gene: TRBV5-1
J gene: TRBJ2-1
CDR3 length: 14

CDR3 protein: CASSQDRAGNEKLFF
CDR3 DNA: TGCGCCAGCAGCCAAGATAGGGCAGGGAATGAAAAACTGTTTTTT
clone size: few
D gene: NA
V gene: TRBV4-3
J gene: TRBJ1-4
CDR3 length: 15

CDR3 protein: CASSLADNTDTQYF
CDR3 DNA: TGCGCCAGCAGCTTGGCCGACAACACAGATACGCAGTATTTT
clone size: few
D gene: NA
V gene: TRBV5-1
J gene: TRBJ2-3
CDR3 length: 14

CDR3 protein: CARSSLNDRGHSNEKLFF
CDR3 DNA: TGTGCCCGCAGTTCCTTGAACGACAGGGGGCACTCTAATGAAAAACTGTTTTTT
clone size: once
D gene: TRBD1
V gene: TRBV2
J gene: TRBJ1-4
CDR3 length: 18

CDR3 protein: CASSLGVGPPNEQFF
CDR3 DNA: TGCGCCAGCAGCTTGGGGGTAGGCCCTCCCAATGAGCAGTTCTTC
clone size: few
D gene: NA
V gene: TRBV5-1
J gene: TRBJ2-1
CDR3 length: 15

CDR3 protein: CASSSLAGGSDTQYF
CDR3 DNA: TGTGCCAGCAGCTCCTTAGCGGGAGGCTCAGATACGCAGTATTTT
clone size: few
D gene: TRBD2
V gene: TRBV7-9
J gene: TRBJ2-3
CDR3 length: 15

CDR3 protein: CASSQVPPTGRNEKLFF
CDR3 DNA: TGCGCCAGCAGCCAAGTCCCTCCGACAGGGCGCAATGAAAAACTGTTTTTT
clone size: NA
D gene: TRBD1
V gene: TRBV4-1
J gene: TRBJ1-4
CDR3 length: 17

CDR3 protein: CSVSLAGVGEQYF
CDR3 DNA: TGCAGCGTTTCACTAGCGGGAGTCGGCGAGCAGTACTTC
clone size: few
D gene: TRBD2
V gene: TRBV29-1
J gene: TRBJ2-7
CDR3 length: 13

CDR3 protein: CASTKSGGDRGTQYF
CDR3 DNA: TGTGCCAGCACCAAATCAGGGGGCGACCGAGGGACCCAGTACTTC
clone size: NA
D gene: TRBD1
V gene: TRBV12-3/TRBV12-4
J gene: TRBJ2-5
CDR3 length: 15

CDR3 protein: CASSPSTTNEQFF
CDR3 DNA: TGTGCCAGCAGCCCTAGCACGACAAATGAGCAGTTCTTC
clone size: few
D gene: NA
V gene: TRBV9
J gene: TRBJ2-1
CDR3 length: 13

CDR3 protein: CSARVASGGTRGYNEQFF
CDR3 DNA: TGCAGTGCTAGGGTGGCTAGCGGGGGGACTAGGGGATACAATGAGCAGTTCTTC
clone size: NA
D gene: TRBD2
V gene: TRBV20-1
J gene: TRBJ2-1
CDR3 length: 18

CDR3 protein: CASSDSVAGGEQFF
CDR3 DNA: TGTGCCAGCAGTGACTCAGTAGCGGGAGGGGAGCAGTTCTTC
clone size: many
D gene: TRBD2
V gene: TRBV6-4
J gene: TRBJ2-1
CDR3 length: 14

CDR3 protein: CASSPNPTGSGETQYF
CDR3 DNA: TGCGCCAGCAGTCCGAACCCCACAGGGTCCGGGGAGACCCAGTACTTC
clone size: NA
D gene: NA
V gene: TRBV4-1
J gene: TRBJ2-5
CDR3 length: 16

CDR3 protein: CSARAITYNEQFF
CDR3 DNA: TGCAGTGCTAGAGCCATAACCTACAATGAGCAGTTCTTC
clone size: NA
D gene: NA
V gene: TRBV20-1
J gene: TRBJ2-1
CDR3 length: 13

CDR3 protein: CASSRNRDNNSPLHF
CDR3 DNA: TGTGCCAGCTCACGCAACCGGGACAACAATTCACCCCTCCACTTT
clone size: few
D gene: NA
V gene: TRBV18
J gene: TRBJ1-6
CDR3 length: 15

CDR3 protein: CASRLGRMAGELFF
CDR3 DNA: TGTGCCAGCAGACTGGGTAGGATGGCCGGGGAGCTGTTTTTT
clone size: few
D gene: NA
V gene: TRBV28
J gene: TRBJ2-2
CDR3 length: 14

CDR3 protein: CSARDRTSPNTGELFF
CDR3 DNA: TGCAGTGCTAGAGACAGGACTAGCCCGAACACCGGGGAGCTGTTTTTT
clone size: NA
D gene: TRBD2
V gene: TRBV20-1
J gene: TRBJ2-2
CDR3 length: 16

CDR3 protein: CSAGEQGRHGYTF
CDR3 DNA: TGCAGTGCTGGAGAACAGGGCCGTCATGGCTACACCTTC
clone size: NA
D gene: NA
V gene: TRBV20-1
J gene: TRBJ1-2
CDR3 length: 13

CDR3 protein: CASSQGLGLRGPQYF
CDR3 DNA: TGTGCCAGCAGCCAAGGTTTGGGGCTCCGAGGGCCCCAGTACTTC
clone size: NA
D gene: NA
V gene: TRBV7-2
J gene: TRBJ2-5
CDR3 length: 15

CDR3 protein: CASSSSLAGAFTDTQYF
CDR3 DNA: TGCGCCAGCAGCTCGTCGCTAGCGGGGGCTTTCACAGATACGCAGTATTTT
clone size: few
D gene: TRBD2
V gene: TRBV5-1
J gene: TRBJ2-3
CDR3 length: 17

CDR3 protein: CASSQAGTLYNEQFF
CDR3 DNA: TGTGCCAGCAGCCAGGCCGGGACATTGTACAATGAGCAGTTCTTC
clone size: NA
D gene: NA
V gene: TRBV14
J gene: TRBJ2-1
CDR3 length: 15

CDR3 protein: CASSQGRATPFDFF
CDR3 DNA: TGTGCCAGCAGCCAAGGGAGGGCTACACCGTTCGATTTCTTT
clone size: few
D gene: NA
V gene: TRBV4-2
J gene: TRBJ1-1
CDR3 length: 14

CDR3 protein: CASSLVPPGTVGLAGRNNEQFF
CDR3 DNA: TGTGCCAGCAGTTTAGTGCCCCCCGGGACAGTGGGACTAGCGGGGAGGAACAATGAGCAGTTCTTC
clone size: few
D gene: TRBD2
V gene: TRBV12-3/TRBV12-4
J gene: TRBJ2-1
CDR3 length: 22

CDR3 protein: CSARDGALAGGSEEQYF
CDR3 DNA: TGCAGTGCTAGAGATGGCGCCTTAGCGGGAGGGAGTGAGGAGCAGTACTTC
clone size: few
D gene: TRBD2
V gene: TRBV20-1
J gene: TRBJ2-7
CDR3 length: 17

CDR3 protein: CASSLAGTKGQPQHF
CDR3 DNA: TGCGCCAGCAGCCTTGCCGGGACCAAAGGACAGCCCCAGCATTTT
clone size: NA
D gene: NA
V gene: TRBV5-1
J gene: TRBJ1-5
CDR3 length: 15

CDR3 protein: CASSLTDRSYTEAFF
CDR3 DNA: TGTGCCAGCAGTCTGACAGACAGGAGCTACACTGAAGCTTTCTTT
clone size: many
D gene: NA
V gene: TRBV12-3/TRBV12-4
J gene: TRBJ1-1
CDR3 length: 15

CDR3 protein: CASSPQEGARETQYF
CDR3 DNA: TGTGCCAGCAGCCCCCAAGAGGGGGCGAGAGAGACCCAGTACTTC
clone size: few
D gene: TRBD1
V gene: TRBV6-1
J gene: TRBJ2-5
CDR3 length: 15

CDR3 protein: CSAIGRLAEWAEQYF
CDR3 DNA: TGCAGTGCTATAGGACGGCTAGCGGAATGGGCCGAGCAGTACTTC
clone size: NA
D gene: TRBD2
V gene: TRBV20-1
J gene: TRBJ2-7
CDR3 length: 15

CDR3 protein: CASSKDIDNNEKLFF
CDR3 DNA: TGTGCCAGCAGCAAAGACATAGATAATAATGAAAAACTGTTTTTT
clone size: few
D gene: NA
V gene: TRBV12-3/TRBV12-4
J gene: TRBJ1-4
CDR3 length: 15

CDR3 protein: CASSGDTFTGELFF
CDR3 DNA: TGTGCCAGCAGCGGCGACACGTTCACCGGGGAGCTGTTTTTT
clone size: few
D gene: NA
V gene: TRBV7-9
J gene: TRBJ2-2
CDR3 length: 14

CDR3 protein: CASSQVWTEPLNQPQHF
CDR3 DNA: TGCGCCAGCAGCCAGGTCTGGACAGAGCCTTTGAATCAGCCCCAGCATTTT
clone size: few
D gene: NA
V gene: TRBV4-1
J gene: TRBJ1-5
CDR3 length: 17

CDR3 protein: CASSSIPGQGPYEQYF
CDR3 DNA: TGTGCCAGCAGTTCGATACCGGGACAGGGCCCCTACGAGCAGTACTTC
clone size: NA
D gene: TRBD1
V gene: TRBV6-2/TRBV6-3
J gene: TRBJ2-7
CDR3 length: 16

CDR3 protein: CASSLASGRVADTQYF
CDR3 DNA: TGTGCCAGCAGCTTAGCCAGCGGGAGAGTCGCAGATACGCAGTATTTT
clone size: few
D gene: TRBD2
V gene: TRBV7-9
J gene: TRBJ2-3
CDR3 length: 16

CDR3 protein: CASSGQENTGELFF
CDR3 DNA: TGCGCCAGCAGCGGACAGGAGAACACCGGGGAGCTGTTTTTT
clone size: few
D gene: TRBD1
V gene: TRBV5-1
J gene: TRBJ2-2
CDR3 length: 14

CDR3 protein: CATSGLTGGDGYTF
CDR3 DNA: TGTGCCACCAGTGGCTTGACAGGGGGCGATGGCTACACCTTC
clone size: NA
D gene: TRBD1
V gene: TRBV24-1
J gene: TRBJ1-2
CDR3 length: 14

CDR3 protein: CSAIGLAGGKPGELFF
CDR3 DNA: TGCAGTGCTATCGGACTAGCGGGAGGAAAACCCGGGGAGCTGTTTTTT
clone size: many
D gene: TRBD2
V gene: TRBV20-1
J gene: TRBJ2-2
CDR3 length: 16

CDR3 protein: CASSLGLAGGPNYEQYF
CDR3 DNA: TGCGCCAGCAGCTTGGGACTAGCGGGAGGGCCCAACTACGAGCAGTACTTC
clone size: many
D gene: TRBD2
V gene: TRBV5-1
J gene: TRBJ2-7
CDR3 length: 17

CDR3 protein: CTSSLLTSRQGSGNTIYF
CDR3 DNA: TGCACCAGCAGCCTCCTCACCTCTCGGCAGGGATCTGGAAACACCATATATTTT
clone size: NA
D gene: NA
V gene: TRBV4-3
J gene: TRBJ1-3
CDR3 length: 18

CDR3 protein: CASGTGGVNTEAFF
CDR3 DNA: TGCGCCAGCGGGACGGGCGGTGTGAACACTGAAGCTTTCTTT
clone size: NA
D gene: NA
V gene: TRBV5-1
J gene: TRBJ1-1
CDR3 length: 14